This T cell receptor beta chain was recovered during a study of cytotoxic CD8 clonotypes in ibrutinib-treated CLL. Sequencing used immunoSEQ multiplex PCR; TCRdb keeps in-frame clones, though not all of them. Of over 120,000 clones listed, around 81% are singletons. Germline V gene lookup returns CDR1 MNHNS and CDR2 SASEGT. V shed 2 bases and J shed 4 bases, with 11 bases lying between them. The CDR3 runs to 14 residues. This chain uses TRBV6-1 with TRBJ1-2; the D gene is possibly TRBD1 (5 bases). This TCR was recovered from a human donor with chronic lymphocytic leukemia. The source was PBMCs, collected after 36 months of ibrutinib treatment. The CDR3 nucleotides are TGTGCCAGCAGTGAATCGTGGGGACCCTATGGCTACACCTTC. Its protein product is CASSESWGPYGYTF.